The sequence of this TCR beta chain was determined in a study of blood T cells in healthy people across ages (dated by TCRdb to the mid-2010s). A note on the overall study: In model experiments, template switching captured roughly one uniquely barcoded TCR beta cDNA molecule for every two T cells. Age-related changes in TCR beta repertoire diversity were measured in the study by deep sequencing normalized with unique cDNA molecular identifiers. Four age groups were formed from the donors: young (average roughly 15 years), middle-aged (approximately 40), aged (about 62) and long-lived (about 80). To avoid experimental bias, donors of different ages were randomly spread across the sequencing lanes. Using the same blood draw, the study looked at two additional independent replicas of 1 million unique cDNA reads for two donors, one aged 18 to 29 and the other aged 80 or older.

Donors were a few dozen systemically healthy Caucasian individuals from Russia aged roughly 6 to 95 years. Each donor gave ten milliliters of peripheral blood, collected into EDTA-treated Vacutainer tubes. PBMCs were isolated by Ficoll-Paque density-gradient centrifugation, with at least 7 million obtained per sample. Total RNA, at least 5 micrograms per sample, was extracted from PBMCs with Trizol reagent. For every donor, flow cytometry on a PBMC aliquot measured the percentage of naive CD45RAhigh/CD27high T cells. This clonotype has only a few counts. Its antigen remains unidentified. Per-nucleotide qualities are absent, and no much larger clonotype sits a single base away. At the junction V is shortened by 0 bases and J by 7 bases, with 13 bases in between. Including the terminal cysteine and phenylalanine, the CDR3 comprises 14 residues. Only the CDR3 region is kept as DNA, spanning 42 bases read in frame from base 1. The germline V gene gives CDR1 as SGDLS and CDR2 as YYNGEE.

The method behind the library was 5' RACE. The instrument was an Illumina HiSeq 2500. A second roughly 6 to 11 cycle PCR used a sample-barcoded 5' primer and a J-beta primer mix. Each TCR beta cDNA molecule received a unique molecular identifier from a template-switch 5' adaptor carrying 12 random nucleotides. At least 3 million CDR3-containing paired-end reads were obtained from each sample. First-strand cDNA was synthesized from all RNA with the Mint cDNA synthesis kit, primed by a TRBC-specific oligonucleotide. Following uracil-DNA glycosylase treatment, a first 18-cycle PCR with universal primers M1SS and BC2_uni_R was performed on all cDNA. The original methods were these. For normalization, 1 million high-quality reads were randomly selected from each sample, with every read carrying a distinct molecular identifier. Instead of being binned into consensus sequences, reads that shared molecular identifiers were thrown out. CDR3 identification, clonotype clustering and error correction used MiTCR with a Q25 quality threshold and the strictest error-elimination algorithm. A nonparametric unseen species model with Euler transformation was used to estimate a lower bound on total TCR beta diversity. TCRdb passed the public sequencing reads through fastp at Q25 and MiXCR, retaining productive beta sequences. Each entry merges the rows of one CDR3 protein and shows their most common DNA and genes. For this entry, the V and J calls and clone size follow TCRdb and not the study's own pipeline. For this sample there are hundreds of thousands of distinct CDR3 sequences; under 45% appear just once. The top ten clones comprise roughly 18% of the sample.

Study-level results and caveats: Since profiling was done on bulk unsorted PBMCs, naive and antigen-experienced compartments could not be conclusively compared. Donor CMV infection status was unknown, potentially confounding age-related changes in expanded clonotypes. The long-lived group showed more naive CD4+ T cells, fewer expanded clones and increased TCR diversity than the aged group, suggesting age selection. Estimates of total diversity based on one million sequenced T cells were regarded as lower bounds and as underestimates. Observed TCR beta diversity per million T cells fell roughly linearly with age, and a significant reduction was already apparent by age around 39. Observed TCR beta diversity correlated strongly with the percentage of naive T cells measured by flow cytometry.

The sequence derives from a man aged 60 to 69 in good health. Sequencing used blood. This sequence uses TRBV9 and TRBJ1-2; the D gene is not confidently resolved. The DNA sequence reads TGTGCCAGCAGCGTAGATTCACGATCGAGTGGCTACACCTTC. Translation gives CASSVDSRSSGYTF.